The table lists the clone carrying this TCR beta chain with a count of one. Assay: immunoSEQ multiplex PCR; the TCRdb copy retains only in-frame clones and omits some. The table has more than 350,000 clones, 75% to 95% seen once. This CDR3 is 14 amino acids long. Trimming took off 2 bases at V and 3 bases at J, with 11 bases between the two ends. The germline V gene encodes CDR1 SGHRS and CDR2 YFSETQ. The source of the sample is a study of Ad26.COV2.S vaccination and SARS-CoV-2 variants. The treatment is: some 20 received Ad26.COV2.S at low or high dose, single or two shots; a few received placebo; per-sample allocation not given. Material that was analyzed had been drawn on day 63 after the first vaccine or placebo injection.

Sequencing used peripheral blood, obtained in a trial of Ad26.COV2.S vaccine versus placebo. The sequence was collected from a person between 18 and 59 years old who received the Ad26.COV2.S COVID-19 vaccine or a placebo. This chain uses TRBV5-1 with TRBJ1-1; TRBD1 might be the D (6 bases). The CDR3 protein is CASSLQGSDTEAFF. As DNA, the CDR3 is TGCGCCAGCAGCTTACAGGGATCCGACACTGAAGCTTTCTTT.